This T cell receptor (beta chain) was found in a study of CD8 T cells in ankylosing spondylitis. The TCR beta libraries were generated through quantitative 5'-RACE incorporating molecular barcodes. TCRdb fed the 5' RACE reads into MiXCR, producing one record per CDR3 protein. This table holds fewer than 750,000 distinct CDR3 sequences, 15% to 20% found once. The germline V gene has CDR1 DFQATT and CDR2 SNEGSKA (reference sequence). V was clipped by 5 bases and J by 0 bases, with 12 bases between them. This CDR3 is built from 14 residues. In its sample, this clonotype was seen many times. No antigen is known for it. Points from the study as a whole: Several of the motif variants were reported before in synovial fluid and blood from reactive arthritis. Roughly eight highly homologous variants made up a TCR beta motif that seemed to typify ankylosing spondylitis blood.

The sequence came from a male donor with ankylosing spondylitis. Sequences were obtained from blood, either unsorted or a sorted T cell fraction (not recorded which). The chain recombines TRBV20-1 with TRBJ2-3; the D call may be TRBD1 or TRBD2 (5 bases each). CDR3 DNA: TGCAGTGCTGAACGGGACGGCAGCACAGATACGCAGTATTTT. It encodes CSAERDGSTDTQYF.